This T cell receptor (beta chain) was found in a study of T-cell reconstitution after alpha-beta-depleted transplantation in children. Whole-study findings and limits: Once a year had passed after transplant, T-cell counts and diversity came mostly from newly produced T cells. About two months after transplant, alpha-beta T cells reportedly came from several hundred expanded graft clones. Surviving recipient T cells and thymic progenitors accounted for the high day-60 TCRbeta diversity observed in some patients.

Germline V lookup: CDR1 SGHAT, CDR2 FQNNGV. V shed 4 bases, J shed 9 bases, and the junction held 12 bases outside the gene matches. The CDR3 has 18 residues. Unique molecular identifiers were built into the TCRbeta library. One entry per CDR3 protein, called by TCRdb with MiXCR from the PCR reads. This repertoire shows 95,000 to 150,000 distinct CDR3 sequences, under 25% found once; its top ten account for roughly a tenth. To note about this clonotype: As yet, its antigen is unknown.

The chain has TRBV11-2 and TRBJ2-1; TRBD2 agrees at 16 bases. The sample was PBMCs, mostly from graft donor cells, taken 180 days after TCRalphabeta/CD19-depleted stem cell transplant. This receptor was obtained from a male patient between 2 and 15 years old who had a stem cell transplant for chronic granulomatous disease, so the T cells may come from the graft donor. CDR3 sequence reads: CASSSKISGTSGGAEQFF. In nucleotides, the CDR3 is TGTGCCAGCAGCTCGAAGATTTCCGGGACTAGCGGGGGGGCTGAGCAGTTCTTC.